The 26 T cell receptor beta chains presented below share a single source sample, sequenced in a study of blood T cell repertoires in COVID-19. Clones were read by immunoSEQ multiplex PCR, and TCRdb kept only the in-frame ones, dropping some. Of 200,000 to 250,000 clones listed, about nine tenths were seen once; the top ten hold around 3.5%. Sequencing was performed on PBMCs or T cells enriched from blood (not recorded which). The receptors come from a woman between 40 and 50 years old with acute COVID-19.

For this clone: Other DNA sequences in this specimen translate into the identical CDR3. This chain joins TRBV28 and TRBJ1-1; D might be TRBD1 (5 bases). In germline, CDR1 is MDHEN, CDR2 SYDVKM. This CDR3 region has 15 residues. The V gene lost 6 bases and the J gene lost 1 base, with 15 bases spanning the gap. This CDR3 reads CASSSGGAGNTEAFF. The DNA for the CDR3 is TGTGCCAGCAGCTCGGGAGGGGCTGGGAACACTGAAGCTTTCTTT.

This chain joins TRBV19 and TRBJ1-1; TRBD1 agrees at 7 bases. The CDR3 length is 17 residues. The junction had 13 bases not matched to a gene; V was cut back by 2 bases and J by 4 bases. The V gene's germline CDR1 is LNHDA and CDR2 SQIVND (reference sequence). The CDR3 nucleotides read TGTGCCAGTAGTATACAATTCTCGTCAGGGGGAGGCACTGAAGCTTTCTTT. Translated: CASSIQFSSGGGTEAFF.

This clone was seen a handful of times. The chain carries TRBV4-3 and TRBJ1-3; D uncertain. This CDR3 spans 15 amino acids. Per the germline V gene, CDR1 is LGHNA and CDR2 is YSLEER. V was pared by 0 bases and J by 5 bases, with 11 bases between. The CDR3 spells CASSQDFQTRNTIYF. The CDR3 nucleotides are TGCGCCAGCAGCCAAGATTTCCAGACTCGAAACACCATATATTTT.

This chain links TRBV2 with TRBJ1-2; D is possibly TRBD1 (6 bases). The V and J ends lost 1 base and 1 base respectively, with 10 bases between them. Germline V gives CDR1 SNHLY, CDR2 FYNNEI. CDR3 length equals 15 residues. CDR3 DNA: TGTGCCAGCAGTGAAGGCCAGGGGTTTAACTATGGCTACACCTTC. As protein: CASSEGQGFNYGYTF. The full variable domain, rest sourced from reference TRBV2 and TRBJ1-2, is EPEVTQTPSHQVTQMGQEVILRCVPISNHLYFYWYRQILGQKVEFLVSFYNNEISEKSEIFDDQFSVERPDGSNFTLKIRSTKLEDSAMYFCASSEGQGFNYGYTFGSGTRLTVV.

Regarding this clone: Other nucleotide sequences from this sample produce the same CDR3. This chain uses TRBV5-1 with TRBJ1-4; TRBD1 might be the D (5 bases). The CDR3 totals 15 residues. Trimming removed 1 base from V and 0 bases from J, with 7 bases in between. Germline V gene data show CDR1 as SGHRS and CDR2 as YFSETQ. In DNA, the CDR3 is TGCGCCAGCAGCTTGACAGGCGCAACTAATGAAAAACTGTTTTTT. It specifies CASSLTGATNEKLFF.

The chain has TRBV9 and TRBJ2-3; 9 bases fit TRBD2. Germline V lookup: CDR1 SGDLS, CDR2 YYNGEE. Trimming at V came to 4 bases and at J to 3 bases, leaving 12 bases not matched to a gene. This CDR3 has 17 residues. CDR3 loop: CASSHTPSSGDTDTQYF. The CDR3 DNA follows: TGTGCCAGCAGCCATACCCCTTCTAGCGGGGATACAGATACGCAGTATTTT.

This clone appeared a single time. The V call is TRBV14, the J call TRBJ2-3, with TRBD1 matching over 8 bases. CDR3 size: 15 residues. Per the germline V gene, CDR1 is SGHDN and CDR2 is FVKESK. The ends lost 4 bases at V and 2 bases at J; junction bases unmatched: 5. DNA of the CDR3: TGTGCCAGCAGCCCCAGGGGGCTGCTCACAGATACGCAGTATTTT. As protein: CASSPRGLLTDTQYF.

This clone was seen only once. The CDR3 DNA is TGTGCCAGCAGCTTGTACGACCAGGCCTCCTACGAGCAGTACTTC. Translated, it gives CASSLYDQASYEQYF. The chain links TRBV5-5 to TRBJ2-7, with no clear D. V lost 1 base and J 0 bases, leaving 11 bases between the germline ends. CDR3 length equals 15 residues. CDR1 and CDR2 (germline): SGHKS, YYEKEE (reference sequence).

A single count supports this clone. The rearrangement uses TRBV28 and TRBJ1-2; TRBD1 agrees at 8 bases. Trimming cost V 5 bases and J 4 bases; bases outside gene matches: 12. CDR1 MDHEN and CDR2 SYDVKM come from the germline V gene. CDR3 length: 16 amino acids. CDR3 in DNA: TGTGCCAGCAGTCCACCGGGACAGGATACTTTCTATGGCTACACCTTC. It translates to CASSPPGQDTFYGYTF.

The J gene is TRBJ2-6, the V gene TRBV19; the match to TRBD1 covers 9 bases. V was clipped by 4 bases and J by 4 bases; unmatched bases: 8. This CDR3 region has 17 residues. Germline V gives CDR1 LNHDA, CDR2 SQIVND (reference sequence). The CDR3 sequence is CASSKGQGLWGANVLTF. In DNA, the CDR3 is TGTGCCAGTAGTAAGGGACAGGGACTCTGGGGGGCCAACGTCCTGACTTTC.

The rearrangement uses TRBV2 and TRBJ1-5; 10 bases match TRBD1. The CDR3 totals 12 residues. V trimming: 4 bases; J trimming: 14 bases; junction bases outside the gene matches: 5. Germline V lookup: CDR1 SNHLY, CDR2 FYNNEI. In DNA, the CDR3 is TGTGCCAGCAGTGGACGGACAGGGGGGGAGCATTTT. This encodes CASSGRTGGEHF.

The V and J genes are TRBV5-6 and TRBJ2-4; weak D call: TRBD1 (5 bases). The V and J ends lost 0 bases and 0 bases respectively, with 10 bases between them. The CDR3 runs 16 residues. Per the germline V gene, CDR1 is SGHDT and CDR2 is YYEEEE. The CDR3 spells CASSLVAGIAKNIQYF. DNA of the CDR3: TGTGCCAGCAGCTTGGTGGCAGGGATAGCCAAAAACATTCAGTACTTC.

The CDR3, as DNA: TGTGCCAGCAGTTTACTCTCCGGGTACGAGCAGTACTTC. This translates into CASSLLSGYEQYF. V gene TRBV12-3 or TRBV12-4 combines with J gene TRBJ2-7; D not certain. Trimming left V 2 bases short and J 4 bases short, with 9 bases between. This CDR3 comprises 13 residues.

The genes are TRBV19 and TRBJ2-2, with 8 bases identical to TRBD1. The CDR3 loop spans 17 amino acids. The germline V gene has CDR1 LNHDA and CDR2 SQIVND (reference sequence). Trimming removed 3 bases from V and 4 bases from J; junction bases left unmatched: 10. The CDR3 spells CASSIFAGGGSTGELFF. The CDR3 nucleotides are TGTGCCAGTAGTATTTTCGCAGGGGGCGGTAGCACCGGGGAGCTGTTTTTT.

This chain connects TRBV9 to TRBJ2-1; D is ambiguous. CDR1 is SGDLS and CDR2 is YYNGEE in the germline V gene. The germline V and J ends were trimmed by 0 bases and 1 base, with 8 bases remaining between them. The CDR3 has 15 residues. The CDR3 region is CASSVDSRSYNEQFF. Written as DNA, the CDR3 is TGTGCCAGCAGCGTAGATTCGAGGTCCTACAATGAGCAGTTCTTC.

The chain has TRBV3-1 (or the pseudogene TRBV3-2) and TRBJ1-5; D is unresolved. This CDR3 has 14 amino acids. Germline V CDR1 and CDR2: LGHDT, YNNKEL (reference sequence). The V end was cut by 4 bases, the J end by 4 bases, with 11 bases between. CDR3 bases: TGTGCCAGCAGCCGACTGGGAGGGAATCAGCCCCAGCATTTT. Protein sequence: CASSRLGGNQPQHF.

The chain combines TRBV5-6 with TRBJ1-2, with 7 bases matching TRBD1. The CDR3 is 15 amino acids. CDR1 and CDR2 (germline): SGHDT, YYEEEE. The J segment lost 5 bases and the V segment lost 2 bases, leaving 9 bases of the junction unmatched. The CDR3 here is CASSLGTASLYGYTF. The CDR3 DNA follows: TGTGCCAGCAGCTTAGGGACAGCTTCTCTTTATGGCTACACCTTC.

The chain employs TRBV19 and TRBJ2-2; D is perhaps TRBD1 (5 bases). The CDR3 has 15 amino acids. Germline CDR1 reads LNHDA; CDR2 reads SQIVND (reference sequence). V lost 6 bases and J lost 4, with 15 bases in between. The CDR3 protein is CASRPSGRGTGELFF. The CDR3 DNA follows: TGTGCCAGTAGACCTTCCGGAAGGGGCACCGGGGAGCTGTTTTTT. The entire variable domain, with the rest obtained from reference TRBV19 and TRBJ2-2, is as follows: DGGITQSPKYLFRKEGQNVTLSCEQNLNHDAMYWYRQDPGQGLRLIYYSQIVNDFQKGDIAEGYSVSREKKESFPLTVTSAQKNPTAFYLCASRPSGRGTGELFFGEGSRLTVL.

This chain joins TRBV29-1 and TRBJ2-7; a weak D match, TRBD1 (5 bases). Trimming removed 5 bases at V and 5 bases at J, with 10 bases between. The germline V gene has CDR1 SQVTM and CDR2 ANQGSEA. The CDR3 has 11 residues. The CDR3 DNA follows: TGCAGCGTTTCCAGGGAAGACGAGCAGTACGTC. This codes for CSVSREDEQYV.

The chain combines TRBV6-2 or TRBV6-3 with TRBJ2-5, with D possibly TRBD2 on 6 matching bases. The CDR3 runs 15 residues. Germline V gene sequence: CDR1 MNHEY, CDR2 SVGEGT. Trimming took off 3 bases at V and 5 bases at J, with 16 bases between the two ends. The CDR3 DNA reads as TGTGCCAGCAGTTATGCCGCGGGAAGTAGGGAGACCCAGTACTTC. Its translation is CASSYAAGSRETQYF.

The chain uses TRBV11-1 and TRBJ1-1, with a possible D match to TRBD1 (6 bases). The germline V gene has CDR1 SGHAT and CDR2 FQDESV (reference sequence). The germline V and J ends were trimmed by 5 bases and 1 base, with 14 bases remaining between them. CDR3 size: 15 residues. In DNA form, the CDR3 reads TGTGCCAGCAGCCCAAGGGGGGGCCGGAACACTGAAGCTTTCTTT. This sequence encodes CASSPRGGRNTEAFF.

This chain uses TRBV5-1 with TRBJ1-1; 7 positions agree with TRBD1. CDR1 and CDR2 (germline): SGHRS, YFSETQ. The length of the CDR3 is 13 residues. V was clipped by 0 bases and J by 7 bases; unmatched bases: 3. CDR3 in amino acids: CASSLDRGFEAFF. The CDR3 DNA is TGCGCCAGCAGCTTGGACAGGGGATTTGAAGCTTTCTTT.

The chain recombines TRBV30 with TRBJ1-2, with D tentatively TRBD1 (6 bases). V lost 1 base and J 3 bases, leaving 12 bases between the germline ends. Germline V gene lookup returns CDR1 GTSNPN and CDR2 SVGIG (reference sequence). This CDR3 is built from 14 residues. The CDR3 is CAWSAPGTHYGYTF. CDR3 DNA: TGTGCCTGGAGTGCCCCCGGGACACACTATGGCTACACCTTC. The whole variable domain, filled in from reference TRBV30 and TRBJ1-2, reads SQTIHQWPATLVQPVGSPLSLECTVEGTSNPNLYWYRQAAGRGLQLLFYSVGIGQISSEVPQNLSASRPQDRQFILSSKKLLLSDSGFYLCAWSAPGTHYGYTFGSGTRLTVV.

This clone was seen a handful of times. The rearrangement joins TRBV5-1 to TRBJ1-2, with D possibly TRBD1 on 6 matching bases. This CDR3 spans 16 amino acids. V was clipped by 0 bases and J by 4 bases, with 16 bases between them. Germline lookup yields CDR1 SGHRS and CDR2 YFSETQ. The CDR3 DNA reads as TGCGCCAGCAGCTTGGGGACAGCGACTGAGCTCTATGGCTACACCTTC. Encoded protein: CASSLGTATELYGYTF. Filled out from reference TRBV5-1 and TRBJ1-2, the complete variable domain reads KAGVTQTPRYLIKTRGQQVTLSCSPISGHRSVSWYQQTPGQGLQFLFEYFSETQRNKGNFPGRFSGRQFSNSRSEMNVSTLELGDSALYLCASSLGTATELYGYTFGSGTRLTVV.

The chain uses TRBV14 and TRBJ2-5, with D perhaps TRBD1 (6 bases). In germline, CDR1 is SGHDN, CDR2 FVKESK. Trimming pared 6 bases from V and 7 bases from J, leaving 21 bases between. There are 15 residues in the CDR3. The CDR3 DNA follows: TGTGCCAGCAGACATACAGGGACGGCGGATGGGACCCAGTACTTC. This gives the protein CASRHTGTADGTQYF.

This rearrangement joins TRBV9 to TRBJ2-2; 7 nucleotides match TRBD1. V lost 2 bases, J lost 1 base, and 5 bases stayed unmatched. Germline CDR1 SGDLS, CDR2 YYNGEE. This CDR3 has 16 residues. CDR3 sequence (DNA): TGTGCCAGCAGCGTGACCTGGACAGGGAACACCGGGGAGCTGTTTTTT. This sequence encodes CASSVTWTGNTGELFF.